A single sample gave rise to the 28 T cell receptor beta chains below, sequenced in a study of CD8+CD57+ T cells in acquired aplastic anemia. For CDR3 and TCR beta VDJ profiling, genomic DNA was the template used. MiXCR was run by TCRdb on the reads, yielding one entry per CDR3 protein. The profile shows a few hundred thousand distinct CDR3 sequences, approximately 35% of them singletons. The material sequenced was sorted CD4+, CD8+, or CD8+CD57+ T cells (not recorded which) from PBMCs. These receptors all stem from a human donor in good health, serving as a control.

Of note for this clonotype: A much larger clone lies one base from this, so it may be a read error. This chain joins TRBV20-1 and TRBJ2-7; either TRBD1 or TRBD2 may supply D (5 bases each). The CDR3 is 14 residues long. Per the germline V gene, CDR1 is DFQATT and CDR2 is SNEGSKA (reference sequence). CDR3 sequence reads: CSASRDGASYERYF. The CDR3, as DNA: TGCAGTGCAAGCCGGGACGGGGCTTCCTACGAGCGGTACTTC.

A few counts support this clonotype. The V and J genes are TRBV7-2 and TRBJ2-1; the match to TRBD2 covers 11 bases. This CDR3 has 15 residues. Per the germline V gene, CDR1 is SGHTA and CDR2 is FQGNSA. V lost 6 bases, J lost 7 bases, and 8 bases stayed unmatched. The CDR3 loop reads CASRKLAGVSNEQFF. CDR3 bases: TGTGCCAGCAGGAAACTAGCGGGAGTATCTAATGAGCAGTTCTTC.

CDR3 amino acids: CASSQEGAGESLHF. The CDR3, as DNA: TGTGCCAGCTCGCAGGAGGGGGCCGGGGAGTCCCTCCACTTT. V is TRBV2 and J is TRBJ1-6; 7 nucleotides match TRBD1. Germline CDR1 reads SNHLY; CDR2 reads FYNNEI. After removal of 8 bases from V and 14 bases from J, the junction contained 15 bases not matched to a gene. This CDR3 contains 14 residues.

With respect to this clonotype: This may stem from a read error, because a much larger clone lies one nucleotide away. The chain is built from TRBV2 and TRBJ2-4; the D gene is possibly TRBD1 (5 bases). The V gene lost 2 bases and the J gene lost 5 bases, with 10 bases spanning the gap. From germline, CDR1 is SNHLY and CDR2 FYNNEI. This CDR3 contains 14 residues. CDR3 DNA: TGTGCCAGCAGTGAACAGCAGGGCGAAAACATTCAGTACTTC. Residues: CASSEQQGENIQYF.

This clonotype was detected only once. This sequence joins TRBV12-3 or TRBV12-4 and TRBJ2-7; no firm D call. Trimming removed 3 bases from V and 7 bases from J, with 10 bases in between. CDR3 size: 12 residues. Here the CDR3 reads CASSFYRPEQYF. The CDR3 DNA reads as TGTGCCAGCAGTTTTTATCGGCCGGAGCAGTACTTC.

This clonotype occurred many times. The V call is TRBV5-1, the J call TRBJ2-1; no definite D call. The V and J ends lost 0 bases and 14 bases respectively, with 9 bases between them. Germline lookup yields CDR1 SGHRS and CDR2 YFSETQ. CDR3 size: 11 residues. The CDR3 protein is CASSLAQKEFF. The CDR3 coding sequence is TGCGCCAGCAGCTTGGCTCAGAAGGAGTTCTTC.

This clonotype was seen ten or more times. The CDR3 protein is CASSHTFRGQPQHF. DNA of the CDR3: TGTGCCAGCAGCCACACTTTCCGCGGTCAGCCCCAGCATTTT. The chain has TRBV12-3 or TRBV12-4 and TRBJ1-5; no firm D call. The V and J ends lost 6 bases and 6 bases respectively, with 15 bases between them. This CDR3 contains 14 residues.

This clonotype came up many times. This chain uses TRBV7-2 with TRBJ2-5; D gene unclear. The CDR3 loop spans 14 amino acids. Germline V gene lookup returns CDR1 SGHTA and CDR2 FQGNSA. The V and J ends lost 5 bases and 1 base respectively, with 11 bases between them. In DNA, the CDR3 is TGTGCCAGCAGCCCCGGGTGGGCCCAAGAGACCCAGTACTTC. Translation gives CASSPGWAQETQYF.

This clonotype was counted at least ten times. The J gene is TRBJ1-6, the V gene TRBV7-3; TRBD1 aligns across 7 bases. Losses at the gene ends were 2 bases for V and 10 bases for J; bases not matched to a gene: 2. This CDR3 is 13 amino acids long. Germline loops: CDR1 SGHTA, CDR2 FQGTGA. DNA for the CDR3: TGTGCCAGCAGCTTACAGGGGGAATCACCCCTCCACTTT. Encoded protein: CASSLQGESPLHF. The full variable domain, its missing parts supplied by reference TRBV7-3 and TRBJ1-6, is GAGVSQTPSNKVTEKGKYVELRCDPISGHTALYWYRQSLGQGPEFLIYFQGTGAADDSGLPNDRFFAVRPEGSVSTLKIQRTERGDSAVYLCASSLQGESPLHFGNGTRLTVT.

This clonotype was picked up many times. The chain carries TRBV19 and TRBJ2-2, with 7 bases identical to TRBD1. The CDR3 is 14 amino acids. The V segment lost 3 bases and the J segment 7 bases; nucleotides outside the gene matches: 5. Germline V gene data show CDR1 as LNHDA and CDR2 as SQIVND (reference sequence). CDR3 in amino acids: CASSMTGTVGELFF. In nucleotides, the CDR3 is TGTGCCAGTAGTATGACAGGGACGGTCGGGGAGCTGTTTTTT.

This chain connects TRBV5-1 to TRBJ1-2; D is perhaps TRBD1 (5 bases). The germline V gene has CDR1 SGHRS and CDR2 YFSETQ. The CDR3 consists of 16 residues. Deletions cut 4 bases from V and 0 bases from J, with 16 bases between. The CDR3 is CASSPGTWRPNYGYTF. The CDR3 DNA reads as TGCGCCAGCAGCCCGGGGACTTGGAGACCTAACTATGGCTACACCTTC. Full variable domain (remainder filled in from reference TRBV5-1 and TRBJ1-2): KAGVTQTPRYLIKTRGQQVTLSCSPISGHRSVSWYQQTPGQGLQFLFEYFSETQRNKGNFPGRFSGRQFSNSRSEMNVSTLELGDSALYLCASSPGTWRPNYGYTFGSGTRLTVV.

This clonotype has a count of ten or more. The DNA for the CDR3 is TGCGCCAGCAGCTTCAGAGAAAGCTCCTATAATTCACCCCTCCACTTT. This gives the protein CASSFRESSYNSPLHF. The chain employs TRBV5-1 and TRBJ1-6, with no clear D. Germline V gene data show CDR1 as SGHRS and CDR2 as YFSETQ. This CDR3 comprises 16 residues. The V end was cut by 2 bases, the J end by 0 bases, with 9 bases between.

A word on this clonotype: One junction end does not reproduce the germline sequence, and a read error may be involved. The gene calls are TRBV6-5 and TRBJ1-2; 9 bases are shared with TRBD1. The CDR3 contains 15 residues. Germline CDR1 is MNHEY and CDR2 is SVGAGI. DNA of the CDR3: TGTGCCGGCAGTTACGCACAGGGGGCGGTAAATGGCTACACCTTC. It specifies CAGSYAQGAVNGYTF.

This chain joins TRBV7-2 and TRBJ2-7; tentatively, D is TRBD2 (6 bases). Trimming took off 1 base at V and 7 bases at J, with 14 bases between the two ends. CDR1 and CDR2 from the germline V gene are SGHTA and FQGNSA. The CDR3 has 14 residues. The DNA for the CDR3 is TGTGCCAGCAGCTTAGGGGTTAGCGGAAAAGAGCAGTACTTC. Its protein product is CASSLGVSGKEQYF.

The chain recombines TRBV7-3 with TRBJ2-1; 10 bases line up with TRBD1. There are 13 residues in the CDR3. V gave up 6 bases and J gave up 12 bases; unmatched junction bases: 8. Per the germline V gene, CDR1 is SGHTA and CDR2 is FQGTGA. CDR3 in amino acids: CASRAGTGDGQFF. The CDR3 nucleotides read TGTGCCAGCAGAGCCGGGACAGGGGATGGGCAGTTCTTC.

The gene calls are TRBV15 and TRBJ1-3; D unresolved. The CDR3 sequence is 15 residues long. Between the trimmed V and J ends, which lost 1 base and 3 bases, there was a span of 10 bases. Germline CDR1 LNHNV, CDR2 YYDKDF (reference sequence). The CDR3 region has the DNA TGTGCCACCAGCAGAGGATCAACTAATGGAAACACCATATATTTT. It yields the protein CATSRGSTNGNTIYF.

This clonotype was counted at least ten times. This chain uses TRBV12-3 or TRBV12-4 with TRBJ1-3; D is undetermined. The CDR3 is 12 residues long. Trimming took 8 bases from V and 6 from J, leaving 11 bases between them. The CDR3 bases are TGTGCCAGCTCTACCCGGACAAACACCATATATTTT. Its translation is CASSTRTNTIYF.

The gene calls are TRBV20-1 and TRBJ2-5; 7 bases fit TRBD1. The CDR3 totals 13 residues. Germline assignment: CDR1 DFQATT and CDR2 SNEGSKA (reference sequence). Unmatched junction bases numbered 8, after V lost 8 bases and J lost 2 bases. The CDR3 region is CSTPGRGQETQYF. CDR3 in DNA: TGCAGTACCCCTGGCAGGGGGCAAGAGACCCAGTACTTC.

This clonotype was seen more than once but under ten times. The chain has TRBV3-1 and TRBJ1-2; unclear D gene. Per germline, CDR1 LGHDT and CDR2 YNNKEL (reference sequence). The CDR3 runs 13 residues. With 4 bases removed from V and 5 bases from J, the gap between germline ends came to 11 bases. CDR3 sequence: CASSPRDFYGYTF. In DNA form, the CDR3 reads TGTGCCAGCAGCCCTCGGGATTTTTATGGCTACACCTTC. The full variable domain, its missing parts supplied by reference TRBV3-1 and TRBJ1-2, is DTAVSQTPKYLVTQMGNDKSIKCEQNLGHDTMYWYKQDSKKFLKIMFSYNNKELIINETVPNRFSPKSPDKAHLNLHINSLELGDSAVYFCASSPRDFYGYTFGSGTRLTVV.

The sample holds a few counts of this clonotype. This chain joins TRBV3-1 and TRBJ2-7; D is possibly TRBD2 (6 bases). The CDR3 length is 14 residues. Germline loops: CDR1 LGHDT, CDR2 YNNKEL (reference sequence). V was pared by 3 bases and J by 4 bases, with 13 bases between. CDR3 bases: TGTGCCAGCAGCCATTTCGGGAGTATGTACGAGCAGTACTTC. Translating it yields CASSHFGSMYEQYF.

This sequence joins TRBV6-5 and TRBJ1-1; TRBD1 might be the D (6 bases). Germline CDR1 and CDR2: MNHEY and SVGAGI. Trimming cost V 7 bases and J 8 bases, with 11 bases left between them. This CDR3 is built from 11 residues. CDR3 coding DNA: TGTGCCAGCAATTCCGGGACAGAAGCTTTCTTT. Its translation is CASNSGTEAFF.

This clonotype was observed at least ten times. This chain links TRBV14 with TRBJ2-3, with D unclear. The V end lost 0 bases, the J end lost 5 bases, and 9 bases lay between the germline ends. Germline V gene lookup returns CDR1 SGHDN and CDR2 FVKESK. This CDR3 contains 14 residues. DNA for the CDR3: TGTGCCAGCAGCCAAGATTGGTTTCGAGATACGCAGTATTTT. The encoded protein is CASSQDWFRDTQYF.

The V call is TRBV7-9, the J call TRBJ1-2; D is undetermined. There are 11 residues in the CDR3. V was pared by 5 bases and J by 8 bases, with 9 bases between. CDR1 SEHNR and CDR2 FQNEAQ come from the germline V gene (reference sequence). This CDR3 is CASSDYWGYTF. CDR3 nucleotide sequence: TGTGCCAGCAGCGACTATTGGGGCTACACCTTC.

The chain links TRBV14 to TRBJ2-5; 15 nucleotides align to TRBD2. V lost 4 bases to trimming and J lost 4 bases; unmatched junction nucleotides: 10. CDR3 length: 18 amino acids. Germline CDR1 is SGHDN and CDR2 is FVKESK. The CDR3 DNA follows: TGTGCCAGCAGCCCGGGACTAGCGGGAGGCTTGGTCTTAGAGACCCAGTACTTC. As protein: CASSPGLAGGLVLETQYF.

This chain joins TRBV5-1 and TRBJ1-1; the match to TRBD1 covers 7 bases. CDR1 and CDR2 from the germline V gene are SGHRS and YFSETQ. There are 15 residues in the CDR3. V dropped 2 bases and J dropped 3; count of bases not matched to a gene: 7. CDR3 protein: CASSLTGVWDTEAFF. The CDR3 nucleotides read TGCGCCAGCAGCTTAACAGGGGTTTGGGACACTGAAGCTTTCTTT. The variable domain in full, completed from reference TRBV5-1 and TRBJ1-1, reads KAGVTQTPRYLIKTRGQQVTLSCSPISGHRSVSWYQQTPGQGLQFLFEYFSETQRNKGNFPGRFSGRQFSNSRSEMNVSTLELGDSALYLCASSLTGVWDTEAFFGQGTRLTVV.

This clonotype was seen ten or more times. CDR3 in amino acids: CASSPSGQRRSYEQYF. CDR3 bases: TGTGCCAGCAGTCCCTCCGGACAGCGCCGCTCCTACGAGCAGTACTTC. The chain links TRBV2 to TRBJ2-7; possible D gene TRBD1, 6 bases. This CDR3 contains 16 residues. V lost 5 bases, J lost 0 bases, and 17 bases lay in between. CDR1 SNHLY and CDR2 FYNNEI come from the germline V gene.

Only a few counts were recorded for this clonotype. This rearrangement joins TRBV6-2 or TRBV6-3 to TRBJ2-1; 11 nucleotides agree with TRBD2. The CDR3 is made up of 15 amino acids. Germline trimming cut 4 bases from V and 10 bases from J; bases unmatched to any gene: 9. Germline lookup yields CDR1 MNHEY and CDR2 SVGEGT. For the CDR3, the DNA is TGTGCCAGCAGTTCCCAACTAGCGGGAGCGGGGGAGCAGTTCTTC. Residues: CASSSQLAGAGEQFF.

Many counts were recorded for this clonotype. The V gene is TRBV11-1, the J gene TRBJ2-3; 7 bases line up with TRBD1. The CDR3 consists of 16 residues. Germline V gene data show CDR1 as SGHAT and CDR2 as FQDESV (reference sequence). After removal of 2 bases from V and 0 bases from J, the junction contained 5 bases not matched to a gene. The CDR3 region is CASSLRYRGSTDTQYF. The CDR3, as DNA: TGTGCCAGCAGCTTACGATACAGGGGAAGCACAGATACGCAGTATTTT.